The entry below gives a single T cell receptor beta chain sequence along with its context. Its antigen is undetermined. Germline lookup yields CDR1 LGHNA and CDR2 YSLEER. The CDR3 covers 15 residues. This sample stems from a study of monozygotic twins with inflammatory bowel disease. UMIs were attached via template switching, each with a 6-nucleotide sample barcode. TCRdb derives one entry per CDR3 protein from the 5' RACE reads, leaving out DNA. Recorded here are fewer than 450,000 distinct CDR3 sequences; the top ten clones represent just over 2.5%. Study-wide results and limits: Healthy co-twins, by inverse Simpson, had higher TCRbeta diversity than their siblings with IBD. T cell subtypes that differed could not be told apart. The analysis yielded no support for one strong signal or clonotype associated with IBD.

The V and J genes are TRBV4-3 and TRBJ1-1; with no DNA, the TCRdb D assignment of TRBD1 cannot be verified. Material: blood. This clonotype was sampled from a human donor with ulcerative colitis or Crohn's disease, or a healthy co-twin of an affected twin (not recorded which). The CDR3 sequence is CASSQGDRMNTEAFF.